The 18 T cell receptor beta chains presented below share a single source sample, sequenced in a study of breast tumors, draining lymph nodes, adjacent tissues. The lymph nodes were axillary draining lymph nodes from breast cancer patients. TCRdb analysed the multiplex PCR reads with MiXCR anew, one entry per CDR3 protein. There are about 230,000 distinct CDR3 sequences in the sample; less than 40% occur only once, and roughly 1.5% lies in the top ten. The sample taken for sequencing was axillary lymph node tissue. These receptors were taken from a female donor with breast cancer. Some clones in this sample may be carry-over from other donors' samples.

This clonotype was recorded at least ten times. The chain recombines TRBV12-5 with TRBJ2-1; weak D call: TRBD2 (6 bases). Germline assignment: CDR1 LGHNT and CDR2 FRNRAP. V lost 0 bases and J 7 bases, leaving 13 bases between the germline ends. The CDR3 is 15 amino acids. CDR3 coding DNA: TGTGCTAGTGGTTTGGTACTCTTGGCGGGAAATGAGCAGTTCTTC. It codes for CASGLVLLAGNEQFF.

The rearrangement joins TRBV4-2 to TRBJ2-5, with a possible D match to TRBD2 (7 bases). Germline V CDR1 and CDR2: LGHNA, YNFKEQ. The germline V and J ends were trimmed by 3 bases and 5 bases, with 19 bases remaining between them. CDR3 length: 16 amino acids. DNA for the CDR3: TGTGCCAGCAGCCAGGAGCGAGGGGGGGGTCGGGAGACCCAGTACTTC. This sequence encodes CASSQERGGGRETQYF.

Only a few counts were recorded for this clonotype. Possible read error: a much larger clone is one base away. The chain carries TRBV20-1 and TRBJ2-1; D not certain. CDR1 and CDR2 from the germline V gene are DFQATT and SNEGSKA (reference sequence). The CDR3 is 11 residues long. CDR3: CSAKTYNEQSF. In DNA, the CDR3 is TGCAGTGCTAAAACATACAATGAGCAGTCCTTC.

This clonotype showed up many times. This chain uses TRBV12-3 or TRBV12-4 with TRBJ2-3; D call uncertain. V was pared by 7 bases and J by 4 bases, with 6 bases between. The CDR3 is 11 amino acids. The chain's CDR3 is CASTPPDTQYF. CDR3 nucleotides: TGTGCCAGCACCCCACCAGATACGCAGTATTTT.

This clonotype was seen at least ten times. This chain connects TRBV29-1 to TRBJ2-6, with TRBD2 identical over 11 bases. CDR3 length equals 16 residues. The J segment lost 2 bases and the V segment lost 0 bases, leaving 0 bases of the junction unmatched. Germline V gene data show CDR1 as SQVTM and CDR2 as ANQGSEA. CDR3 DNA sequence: TGCAGCGTTGAAGAGACTAGCGGGGCTGGGGCCAACGTCCTGACTTTC. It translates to CSVEETSGAGANVLTF.

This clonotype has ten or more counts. CDR3 protein: CASSVGGGTSYNEQFF. The CDR3 DNA reads TGTGCCAGCAGCGTAGGTGGCGGGACCTCCTACAATGAGCAGTTCTTC. The rearrangement uses TRBV9 and TRBJ2-1; D perhaps matches TRBD2 (6 bases). The CDR3 sequence is 16 residues long. Trimming left V 0 bases short and J 0 bases short, with 10 bases between. Germline CDR1 is SGDLS and CDR2 is YYNGEE.

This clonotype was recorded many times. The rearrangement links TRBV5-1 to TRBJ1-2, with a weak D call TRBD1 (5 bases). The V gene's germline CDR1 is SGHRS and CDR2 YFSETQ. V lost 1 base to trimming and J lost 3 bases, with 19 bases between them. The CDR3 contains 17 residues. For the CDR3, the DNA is TGCGCCAGCAGCTTGAGGCCAATCGCGCCACAGGACTATGGCTACACCTTC. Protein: CASSLRPIAPQDYGYTF.

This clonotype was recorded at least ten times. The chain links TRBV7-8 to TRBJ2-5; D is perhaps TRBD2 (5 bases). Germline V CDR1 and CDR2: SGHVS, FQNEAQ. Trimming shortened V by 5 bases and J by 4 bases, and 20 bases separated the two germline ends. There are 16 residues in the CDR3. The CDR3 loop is CASSSSDSRQAETQYF. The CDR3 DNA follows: TGTGCCAGCAGCAGCTCGGACTCGCGGCAAGCAGAGACCCAGTACTTC.

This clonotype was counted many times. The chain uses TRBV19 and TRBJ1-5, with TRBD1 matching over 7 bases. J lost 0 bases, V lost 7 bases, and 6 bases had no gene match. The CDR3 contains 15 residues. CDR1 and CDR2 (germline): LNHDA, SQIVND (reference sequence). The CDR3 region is CASTNRGYSNQPQHF. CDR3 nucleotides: TGTGCCAGTACCAACAGGGGTTATAGCAATCAGCCCCAGCATTTT. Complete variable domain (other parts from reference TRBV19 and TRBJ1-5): DGGITQSPKYLFRKEGQNVTLSCEQNLNHDAMYWYRQDPGQGLRLIYYSQIVNDFQKGDIAEGYSVSREKKESFPLTVTSAQKNPTAFYLCASTNRGYSNQPQHFGDGTRLSIL.

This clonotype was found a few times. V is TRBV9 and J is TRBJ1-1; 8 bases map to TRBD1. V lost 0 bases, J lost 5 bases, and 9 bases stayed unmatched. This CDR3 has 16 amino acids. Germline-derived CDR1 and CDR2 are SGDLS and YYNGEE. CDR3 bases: TGTGCCAGCAGCGTAGCGGCAGGGGGCGTGGGAACTGAAGCTTTCTTT. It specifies CASSVAAGGVGTEAFF. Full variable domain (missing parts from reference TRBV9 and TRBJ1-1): DSGVTQTPKHLITATGQRVTLRCSPRSGDLSVYWYQQSLDQGLQFLIQYYNGEERAKGNILERFSAQQFPDLHSELNLSSLELGDSALYFCASSVAAGGVGTEAFFGQGTRLTVV.

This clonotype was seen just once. CDR3 in amino acids: CATSDPRTSGKNEQFF. The CDR3 nucleotides read TGTGCCACCAGTGACCCCCGGACTAGCGGCAAAAATGAGCAGTTCTTC. The rearrangement joins TRBV24-1 to TRBJ2-1; 10 nucleotides line up with TRBD2. The junction had 9 bases not matched to a gene; V was cut back by 4 bases and J by 7 bases. There are 16 residues in the CDR3. Per germline, CDR1 KGHDR and CDR2 SFDVKD.

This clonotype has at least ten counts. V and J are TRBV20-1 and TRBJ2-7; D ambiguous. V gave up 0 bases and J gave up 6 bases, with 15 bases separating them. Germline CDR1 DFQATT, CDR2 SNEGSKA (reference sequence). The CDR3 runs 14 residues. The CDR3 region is CSARDRRFSFEQYF. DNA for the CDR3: TGCAGTGCTAGAGATCGCCGGTTTTCGTTCGAGCAGTACTTC.

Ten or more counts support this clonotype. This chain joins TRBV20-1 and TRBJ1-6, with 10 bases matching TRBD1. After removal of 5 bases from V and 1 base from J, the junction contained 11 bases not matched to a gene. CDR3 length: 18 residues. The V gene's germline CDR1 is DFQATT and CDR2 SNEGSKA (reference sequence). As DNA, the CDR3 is TGCAGTGCTCAATCCGGGACAGGGGCAAATTCCTATAATTCACCCCTCCACTTT. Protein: CSAQSGTGANSYNSPLHF.

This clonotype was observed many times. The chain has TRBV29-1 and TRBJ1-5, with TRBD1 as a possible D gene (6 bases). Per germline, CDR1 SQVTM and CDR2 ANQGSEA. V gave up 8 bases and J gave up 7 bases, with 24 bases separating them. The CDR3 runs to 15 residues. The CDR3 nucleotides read TGCAGCCCCGTAGTCGGGGGGCCCGAGGACCAGCCCCAGCATTTT. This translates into CSPVVGGPEDQPQHF.

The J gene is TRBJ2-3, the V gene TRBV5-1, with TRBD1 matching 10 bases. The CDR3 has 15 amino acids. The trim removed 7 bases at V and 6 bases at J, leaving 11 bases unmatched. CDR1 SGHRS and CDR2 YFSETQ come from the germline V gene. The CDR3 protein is CASDQDRGGADTQYF. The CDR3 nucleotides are TGCGCCAGCGACCAGGACAGGGGGGGAGCCGATACGCAGTATTTT.

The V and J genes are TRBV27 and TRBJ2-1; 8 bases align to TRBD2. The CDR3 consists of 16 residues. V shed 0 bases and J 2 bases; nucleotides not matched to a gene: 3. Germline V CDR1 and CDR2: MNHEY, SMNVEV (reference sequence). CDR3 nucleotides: TGTGCCAGCAGTTTATCGGGACTAGGGACCTACAATGAGCAGTTCTTC. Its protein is CASSLSGLGTYNEQFF.

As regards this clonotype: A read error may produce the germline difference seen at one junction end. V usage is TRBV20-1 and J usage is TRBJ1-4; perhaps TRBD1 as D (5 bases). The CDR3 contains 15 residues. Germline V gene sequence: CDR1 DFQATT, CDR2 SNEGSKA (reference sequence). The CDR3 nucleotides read TGCAGTGCTAGTGGAGGGGCCGTAACTAATGAAAAACTGCTTTTT. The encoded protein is CSASGGAVTNEKLLF.

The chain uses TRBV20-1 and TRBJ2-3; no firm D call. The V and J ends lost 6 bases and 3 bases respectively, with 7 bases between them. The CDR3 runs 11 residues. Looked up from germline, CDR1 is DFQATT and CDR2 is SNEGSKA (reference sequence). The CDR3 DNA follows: TGCAGTGCCCTGCTGACAGATACGCAGTATTTT. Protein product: CSALLTDTQYF.